These T cell receptor beta chains were read from a single sample in a study of blood T cell repertoires in COVID-19. Measured with immunoSEQ multiplex PCR; TCRdb has only the in-frame clones, and not every one. The sample shows 100,000 to 150,000 clones, 74% of them seen only once. The sequenced sample was peripheral blood. All receptors come from a man aged 55 to 70 with acute or convalescent COVID-19. Each CDR3 is given with its conserved first and last residue. Fields, in order: J gene, V gene, D gene, clone size, CDR3 protein, CDR3 DNA. A D gene is named only where the DNA matches it firmly. The size field is filled for only some rows; it gives once, few, many or a size class.

TRBJ2-3	TRBV6-1	TRBD1	few	CASSKGSTGLITDTQYF	TGTGCCAGCAGTAAAGGATCGACAGGGCTAATCACAGATACGCAGTATTTT
TRBJ1-2	TRBV5-1	NA	NA	CASSSTGTGYTF	TGCGCCAGCAGCTCTACAGGGACCGGCTACACCTTC
TRBJ2-2	TRBV4-1	TRBD2	few	CASSQGPGRLAGNTGELFF	TGCGCCAGCAGCCAAGGACCTGGGCGACTAGCGGGAAACACCGGGGAGCTGTTTTTT
TRBJ2-7	TRBV30	NA	NA	CAWSRSSTYEQYF	TGTGCCTGGAGCAGGTCTTCTACCTACGAGCAGTACTTC
TRBJ2-7	TRBV5-4	NA	NA	CASSLGGHEQYF	TGTGCCAGCAGCTTGGGAGGCCACGAGCAGTACTTC
TRBJ2-1	TRBV11-2	NA	NA	CASSLVVFEQFF	TGTGCCAGCAGCTTGGTAGTGTTTGAGCAGTTCTTC
TRBJ1-6	TRBV2	NA	few	CASSLTEKLNSPLHF	TGTGCCAGCAGCCTAACAGAGAAGCTAAATTCACCCCTCCACTTT
TRBJ1-2	TRBV11-3	TRBD1	NA	CASSLGARDRGYTF	TGTGCCAGCAGCCTTGGGGCGCGGGACAGGGGCTACACCTTC
TRBJ1-1	TRBV10-2	NA	NA	CASSEATGTEAFF	TGCGCCAGCAGTGAGGCCACCGGTACTGAAGCTTTCTTT
TRBJ1-2	TRBV10-2	NA	NA	CASSESNLRGYTF	TGCGCCAGCAGTGAGTCGAATCTCCGGGGCTACACCTTC
TRBJ1-6	TRBV3-1/TRBV3-2	NA	NA	CASSEDSFYNSPLHF	TGTGCCAGCAGCGAAGACAGTTTTTATAATTCACCCCTCCACTTT
TRBJ2-6	TRBV29-1	TRBD1	NA	CSVTDRAGANVLTF	TGCAGCGTAACCGACAGGGCTGGGGCCAACGTCCTGACTTTC
TRBJ1-5	TRBV5-6	NA	NA	CASSLAGNSNQPQHF	TGTGCCAGCAGCTTGGCAGGTAATAGCAATCAGCCCCAGCATTTT
TRBJ1-2	TRBV7-2	NA	NA	CASSLRRATKTRYGYTF	TGTGCCAGCAGCTTAAGGCGTGCGACAAAAACTCGCTATGGCTACACCTTC
TRBJ2-3	TRBV9	NA	NA	CASSEWLTDTQYF	TGTGCCAGCAGCGAGTGGCTCACAGATACGCAGTATTTT
TRBJ1-1	TRBV5-1	TRBD1	NA	CASSSGTGGTEAFF	TGCGCCAGCAGCTCCGGGACAGGGGGAACTGAAGCTTTCTTT
TRBJ2-5	TRBV5-1	TRBD1	NA	CASSSGQGNLETQYF	TGCGCCAGCAGCTCCGGACAGGGGAACTTGGAGACCCAGTACTTC
TRBJ1-5	TRBV5-1	NA	NA	CASSLTGSEVQPQHF	TGCGCCAGCAGCTTGACGGGATCGGAGGTTCAGCCCCAGCATTTT
TRBJ1-3	TRBV9	NA	once	CASSETRVGGNTIYF	TGTGCCAGCAGCGAAACCAGGGTTGGTGGAAACACCATATATTTT
TRBJ1-2	TRBV11-2	NA	NA	CASSLDRGGSYDGYTF	TGTGCCAGCAGCTTAGATCGAGGAGGGAGTTACGATGGCTACACCTTC
TRBJ1-2	TRBV19	TRBD1	NA	CARAGQSESGYTF	TGTGCCAGGGCGGGACAGTCAGAATCCGGCTACACCTTC
TRBJ2-2	TRBV5-4	NA	few	CASSSGLLNTGELFF	TGTGCCAGCAGCAGCGGACTTTTGAACACCGGGGAGCTGTTTTTT
TRBJ2-7	TRBV7-8	TRBD1	NA	CASSRLQGWEQYF	TGTGCCAGCAGCCGGCTACAGGGGTGGGAGCAGTACTTC
TRBJ1-5	TRBV6-5	TRBD1	NA	CASSRGQGNQPQHF	TGTGCCAGCAGTCGCGGACAGGGCAATCAGCCCCAGCATTTT
TRBJ1-2	TRBV13	NA	NA	CASHSGSGNYGYTF	TGTGCCAGCCATTCGGGGTCTGGGAACTATGGCTACACCTTC
TRBJ1-1	TRBV4-2	NA	few	CASSEEGEFEAFF	TGTGCCAGCAGCGAGGAAGGTGAATTTGAAGCTTTCTTT
TRBJ2-3	TRBV6-2/TRBV6-3	TRBD1	NA	CASSYSKGQGYTDTQYF	TGTGCCAGCAGTTACTCGAAGGGACAGGGGTACACAGATACGCAGTATTTT
TRBJ2-4	TRBV9	TRBD2	few	CASSVDPSGRTKNIQYF	TGTGCCAGCAGCGTAGATCCTAGCGGGAGGACCAAAAACATTCAGTACTTC
TRBJ2-6	TRBV4-2	NA	NA	CASSQVAVSSGANVLTF	TGTGCCAGCAGCCAAGTGGCGGTTAGCTCTGGGGCCAACGTCCTGACTTTC
TRBJ1-1	TRBV2	NA	NA	CASTYGRGTEAFF	TGTGCCAGCACTTATGGTCGGGGCACTGAAGCTTTCTTT
TRBJ1-2	TRBV7-8	NA	NA	CASSFLGANYGYTF	TGTGCCAGCAGCTTCTTAGGGGCGAACTATGGCTACACCTTC
TRBJ1-2	TRBV30	TRBD1	NA	CAWSRRTGGNRGYTF	TGTGCCTGGAGTAGACGGACAGGGGGCAATCGGGGCTACACCTTC
TRBJ1-2	TRBV5-5	NA	once	CASSLDYRQNYGYTF	TGTGCCAGCAGCTTGGATTACAGGCAAAACTATGGCTACACCTTC
TRBJ2-1	TRBV11-2	TRBD2	NA	CASSGHLAGVSYNEQFF	TGTGCCAGCAGCGGTCATTTAGCGGGAGTTTCCTACAATGAGCAGTTCTTC
TRBJ1-5	TRBV7-2	TRBD1	NA	CASSDRAVSNQPQHF	TGTGCCAGCAGCGACAGGGCGGTCAGCAATCAGCCCCAGCATTTT
TRBJ2-5	TRBV2	NA	NA	CASRIRQETQYF	TGTGCCAGCAGGATCAGACAAGAGACCCAGTACTTC
TRBJ1-5	TRBV12-3/TRBV12-4	NA	NA	CASSRNNNQPQHF	TGTGCCAGCAGTCGCAACAACAATCAGCCCCAGCATTTT
TRBJ1-1	TRBV5-1	NA	NA	CASSLVQVPTGEAFF	TGCGCCAGCAGCTTGGTACAGGTCCCTACAGGTGAAGCTTTCTTT
TRBJ1-2	TRBV18	NA	NA	CASSSPYQIPNYGYTF	TGTGCCAGCTCCTCACCGTACCAGATACCTAACTATGGCTACACCTTC
TRBJ1-1	TRBV27	TRBD1	NA	CASSSGGRQGLNTEAFF	TGTGCCAGCAGTTCGGGAGGACGACAGGGGTTGAACACTGAAGCTTTCTTT
TRBJ1-1	TRBV6-5	NA	NA	CASRPPQGLNTEAFF	TGTGCCAGCAGGCCTCCACAGGGTTTGAACACTGAAGCTTTCTTT
TRBJ2-4	TRBV6-1	NA	once	CASSEALTGRQNIQYF	TGTGCCAGCAGTGAAGCGCTCACAGGGAGACAAAACATTCAGTACTTC